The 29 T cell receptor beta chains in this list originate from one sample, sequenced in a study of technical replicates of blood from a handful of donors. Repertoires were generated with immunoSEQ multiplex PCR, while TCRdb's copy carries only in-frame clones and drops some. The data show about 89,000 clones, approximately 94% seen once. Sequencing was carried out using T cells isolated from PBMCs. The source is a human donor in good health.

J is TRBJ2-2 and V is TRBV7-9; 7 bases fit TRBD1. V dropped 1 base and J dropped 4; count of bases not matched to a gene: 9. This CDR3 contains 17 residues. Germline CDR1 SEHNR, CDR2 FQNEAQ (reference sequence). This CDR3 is CASSLGPTGDGTGELFF. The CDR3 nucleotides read TGTGCCAGCAGCTTAGGTCCCACAGGGGATGGCACCGGGGAGCTGTTTTTT.

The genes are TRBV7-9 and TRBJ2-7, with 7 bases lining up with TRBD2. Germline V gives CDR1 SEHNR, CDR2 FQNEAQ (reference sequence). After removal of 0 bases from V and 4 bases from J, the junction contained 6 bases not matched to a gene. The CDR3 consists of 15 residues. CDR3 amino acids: CASSLARGSIYEQYF. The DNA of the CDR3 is TGTGCCAGCAGCTTAGCGCGGGGGAGCATTTACGAGCAGTACTTC.

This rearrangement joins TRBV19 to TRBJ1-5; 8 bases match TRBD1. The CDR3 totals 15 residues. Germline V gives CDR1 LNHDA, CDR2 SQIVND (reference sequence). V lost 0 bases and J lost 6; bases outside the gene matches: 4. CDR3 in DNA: TGTGCCAGTAGTATAGATGCAGGGGGCATTCAGCCCCAGCATTTT. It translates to CASSIDAGGIQPQHF.

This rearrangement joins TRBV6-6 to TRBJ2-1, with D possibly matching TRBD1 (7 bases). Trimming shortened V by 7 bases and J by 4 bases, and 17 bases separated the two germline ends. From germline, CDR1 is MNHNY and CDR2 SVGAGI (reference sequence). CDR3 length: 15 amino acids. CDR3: CASTHDRAGYNEQFF. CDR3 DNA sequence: TGTGCCAGCACTCACGACAGGGCGGGGTACAATGAGCAGTTCTTC.

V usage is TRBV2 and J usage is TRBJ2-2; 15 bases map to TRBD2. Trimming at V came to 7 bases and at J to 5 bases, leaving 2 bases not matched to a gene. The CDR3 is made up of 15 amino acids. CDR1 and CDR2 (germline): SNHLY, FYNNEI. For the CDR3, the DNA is TGTGCCAGCATCGGACTAGCGGGAGGGACCGGGGAGCTGTTTTTT. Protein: CASIGLAGGTGELFF.

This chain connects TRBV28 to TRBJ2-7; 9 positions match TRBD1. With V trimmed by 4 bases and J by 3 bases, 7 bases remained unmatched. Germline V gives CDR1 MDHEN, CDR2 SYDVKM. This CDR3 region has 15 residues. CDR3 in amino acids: CASSSTTGGLYEQYF. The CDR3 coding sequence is TGTGCCAGCAGTTCCACGACAGGGGGTCTCTACGAGCAGTACTTC.

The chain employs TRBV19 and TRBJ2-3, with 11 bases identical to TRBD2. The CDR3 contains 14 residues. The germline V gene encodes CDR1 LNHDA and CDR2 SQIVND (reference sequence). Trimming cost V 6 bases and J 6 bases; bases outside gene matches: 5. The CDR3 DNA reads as TGTGCCAGTAGACTAGCGGGGGCCCCGGATACGCAGTATTTT. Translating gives CASRLAGAPDTQYF. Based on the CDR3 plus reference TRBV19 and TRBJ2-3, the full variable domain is DGGITQSPKYLFRKEGQNVTLSCEQNLNHDAMYWYRQDPGQGLRLIYYSQIVNDFQKGDIAEGYSVSREKKESFPLTVTSAQKNPTAFYLCASRLAGAPDTQYFGPGTRLTVL.

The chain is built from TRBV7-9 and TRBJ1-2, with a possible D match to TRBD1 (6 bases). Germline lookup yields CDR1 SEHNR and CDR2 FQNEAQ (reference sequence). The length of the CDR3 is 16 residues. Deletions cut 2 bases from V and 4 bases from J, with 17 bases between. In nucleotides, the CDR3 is TGTGCCAGCAGCTTACGTAGGCCGGGCAGGGGCTATGGCTACACCTTC. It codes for CASSLRRPGRGYGYTF. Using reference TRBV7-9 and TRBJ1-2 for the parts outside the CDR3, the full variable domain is DTGVSQNPRHKITKRGQNVTFRCDPISEHNRLYWYRQTLGQGPEFLTYFQNEAQLEKSRLLSDRFSAERPKGSFSTLEIQRTEQGDSAMYLCASSLRRPGRGYGYTFGSGTRLTVV.

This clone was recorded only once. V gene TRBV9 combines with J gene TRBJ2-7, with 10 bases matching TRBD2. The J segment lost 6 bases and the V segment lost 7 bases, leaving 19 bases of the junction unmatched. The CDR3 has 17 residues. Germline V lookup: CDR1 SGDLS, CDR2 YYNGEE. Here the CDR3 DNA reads TGTGCCAGCTCGTGGGGGCCTAGCGGGGGCCCTCTAGCCGAGCAGTACTTC. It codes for CASSWGPSGGPLAEQYF. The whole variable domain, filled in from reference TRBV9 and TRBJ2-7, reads DSGVTQTPKHLITATGQRVTLRCSPRSGDLSVYWYQQSLDQGLQFLIQYYNGEERAKGNILERFSAQQFPDLHSELNLSSLELGDSALYFCASSWGPSGGPLAEQYFGPGTRLTVT.

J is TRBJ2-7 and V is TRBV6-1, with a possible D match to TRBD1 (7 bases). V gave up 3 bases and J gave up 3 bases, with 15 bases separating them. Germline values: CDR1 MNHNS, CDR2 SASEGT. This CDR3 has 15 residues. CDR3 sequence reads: CASSDPGGMNYEQYF. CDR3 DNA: TGTGCCAGCAGTGACCCAGGGGGGATGAACTACGAGCAGTACTTC.

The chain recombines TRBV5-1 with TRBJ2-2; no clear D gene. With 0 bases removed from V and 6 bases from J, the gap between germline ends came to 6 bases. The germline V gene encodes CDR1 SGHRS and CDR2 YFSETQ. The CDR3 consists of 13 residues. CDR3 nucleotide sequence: TGCGCCAGCAGCTTGGGAGTATCCGGGGAGCTGTTTTTT. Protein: CASSLGVSGELFF. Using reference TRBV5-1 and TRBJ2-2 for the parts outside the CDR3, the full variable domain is KAGVTQTPRYLIKTRGQQVTLSCSPISGHRSVSWYQQTPGQGLQFLFEYFSETQRNKGNFPGRFSGRQFSNSRSEMNVSTLELGDSALYLCASSLGVSGELFFGEGSRLTVL.

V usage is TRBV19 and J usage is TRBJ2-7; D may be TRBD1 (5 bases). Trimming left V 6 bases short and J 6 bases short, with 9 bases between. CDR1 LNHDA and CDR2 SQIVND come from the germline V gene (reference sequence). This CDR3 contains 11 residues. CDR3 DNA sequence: TGTGCCAGTAGACAGGCCGGCGAGCAGTACTTC. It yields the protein CASRQAGEQYF.

DNA for the CDR3: TGTGCCAGCAGCGCCCAGGGGGCGACACAATCTAACTATGGCTACACCTTC. It yields the protein CASSAQGATQSNYGYTF. This chain links TRBV5-8 with TRBJ1-2, with 8 bases identical to TRBD1. V trimming: 4 bases; J trimming: 0 bases; junction bases outside the gene matches: 11. The germline V gene encodes CDR1 SGHTS and CDR2 YDEGEE. The CDR3 is made up of 17 amino acids.

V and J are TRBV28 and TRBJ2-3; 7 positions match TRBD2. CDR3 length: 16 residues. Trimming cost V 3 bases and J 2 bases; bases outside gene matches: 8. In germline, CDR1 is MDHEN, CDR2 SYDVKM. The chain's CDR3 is CASSFDAGALTDTQYF. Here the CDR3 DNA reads TGTGCCAGCAGTTTTGATGCGGGAGCACTCACAGATACGCAGTATTTT.

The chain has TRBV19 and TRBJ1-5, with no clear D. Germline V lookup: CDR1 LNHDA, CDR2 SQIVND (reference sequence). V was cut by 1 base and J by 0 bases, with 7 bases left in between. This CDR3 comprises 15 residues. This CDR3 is CASSIAGYSNQPQHF. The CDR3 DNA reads TGTGCCAGTAGTATAGCCGGGTATAGCAATCAGCCCCAGCATTTT.

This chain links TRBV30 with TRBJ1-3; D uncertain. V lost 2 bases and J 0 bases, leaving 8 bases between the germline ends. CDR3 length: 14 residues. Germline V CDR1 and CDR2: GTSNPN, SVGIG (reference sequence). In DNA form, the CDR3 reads TGTGCCTGGAGTTCGGGGAGCTCTGGAAACACCATATATTTT. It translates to CAWSSGSSGNTIYF.

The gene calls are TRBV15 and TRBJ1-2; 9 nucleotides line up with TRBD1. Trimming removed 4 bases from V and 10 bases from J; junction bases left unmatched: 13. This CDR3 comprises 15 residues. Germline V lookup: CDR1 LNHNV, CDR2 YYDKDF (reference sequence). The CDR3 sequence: CATSIDDGTGSLYTF. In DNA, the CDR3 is TGTGCCACCAGCATAGACGATGGGACAGGGAGTCTCTACACCTTC.

The DNA for the CDR3 is TGTGCCAGCAGCTTATTAAGCGTCCTAAGCTCCTACAATGAGCAGTTCTTC. Translation: CASSLLSVLSSYNEQFF. The chain employs TRBV13 and TRBJ2-1, with D unclear. The CDR3 covers 17 residues. CDR1 and CDR2 from the germline V gene are PRHDT and FYEKMQ (reference sequence). V gave up 2 bases and J gave up 0 bases, with 14 bases separating them. The entire variable domain, with the rest obtained from reference TRBV13 and TRBJ2-1, is as follows: AAGVIQSPRHLIKEKRETATLKCYPIPRHDTVYWYQQGPGQDPQFLISFYEKMQSDKGSIPDRFSAQQFSDYHSELNMSSLELGDSALYFCASSLLSVLSSYNEQFFGPGTRLTVL.

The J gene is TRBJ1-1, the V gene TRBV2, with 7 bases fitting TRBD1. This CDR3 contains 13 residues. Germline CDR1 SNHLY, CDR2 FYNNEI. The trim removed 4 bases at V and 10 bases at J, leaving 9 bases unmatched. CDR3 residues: CASSGQGNRGAFF. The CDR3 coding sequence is TGTGCCAGCAGTGGGCAGGGGAACAGGGGAGCTTTCTTT.

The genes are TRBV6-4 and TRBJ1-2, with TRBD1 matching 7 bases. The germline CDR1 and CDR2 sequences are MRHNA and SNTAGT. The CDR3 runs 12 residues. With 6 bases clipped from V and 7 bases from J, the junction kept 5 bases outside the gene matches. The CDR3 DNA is TGTGCCAGCAGCGCAACAGGGGTTGGCTACACCTTC. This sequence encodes CASSATGVGYTF.

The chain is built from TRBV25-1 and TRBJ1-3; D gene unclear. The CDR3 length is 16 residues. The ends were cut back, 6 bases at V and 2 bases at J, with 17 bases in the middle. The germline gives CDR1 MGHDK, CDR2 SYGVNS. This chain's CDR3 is CASSRVFWNAGNTIYF. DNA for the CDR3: TGTGCCAGCAGCCGGGTTTTTTGGAACGCTGGAAACACCATATATTTT.

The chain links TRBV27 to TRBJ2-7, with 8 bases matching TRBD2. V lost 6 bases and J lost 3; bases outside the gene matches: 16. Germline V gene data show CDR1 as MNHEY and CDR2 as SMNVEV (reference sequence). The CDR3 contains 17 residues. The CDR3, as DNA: TGTGCCAGCAGCCCCAGCGGGGGACAAACGCTTCACTACGAGCAGTACTTC. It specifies CASSPSGGQTLHYEQYF.

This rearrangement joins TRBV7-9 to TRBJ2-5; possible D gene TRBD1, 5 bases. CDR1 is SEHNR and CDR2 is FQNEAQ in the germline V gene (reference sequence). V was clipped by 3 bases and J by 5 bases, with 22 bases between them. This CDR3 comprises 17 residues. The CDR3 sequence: CASSFFGALDLLETQYF. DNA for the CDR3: TGTGCCAGCAGCTTTTTTGGGGCCTTGGACCTTTTGGAGACCCAGTACTTC. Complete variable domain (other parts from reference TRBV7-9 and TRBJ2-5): DTGVSQNPRHKITKRGQNVTFRCDPISEHNRLYWYRQTLGQGPEFLTYFQNEAQLEKSRLLSDRFSAERPKGSFSTLEIQRTEQGDSAMYLCASSFFGALDLLETQYFGPGTRLLVL.

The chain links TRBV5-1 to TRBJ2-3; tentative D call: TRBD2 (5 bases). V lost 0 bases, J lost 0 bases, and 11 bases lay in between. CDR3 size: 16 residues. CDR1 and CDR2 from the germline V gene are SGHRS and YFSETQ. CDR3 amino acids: CASSLGSGTSTDTQYF. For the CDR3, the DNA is TGCGCCAGCAGCTTGGGAAGCGGAACCAGCACAGATACGCAGTATTTT.

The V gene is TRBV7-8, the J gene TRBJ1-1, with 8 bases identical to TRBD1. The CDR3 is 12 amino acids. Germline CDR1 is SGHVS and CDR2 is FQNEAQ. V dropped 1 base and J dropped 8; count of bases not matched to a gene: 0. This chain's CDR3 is CASSLGTGEAFF. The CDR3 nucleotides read TGTGCCAGCAGCTTAGGGACAGGGGAAGCTTTCTTT.

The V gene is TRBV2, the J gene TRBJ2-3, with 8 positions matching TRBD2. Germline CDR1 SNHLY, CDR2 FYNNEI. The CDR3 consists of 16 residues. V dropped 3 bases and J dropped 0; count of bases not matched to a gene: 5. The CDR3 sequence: CASSELAGGSTDTQYF. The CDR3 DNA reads TGTGCCAGCAGTGAGTTGGCGGGGGGAAGCACAGATACGCAGTATTTT.

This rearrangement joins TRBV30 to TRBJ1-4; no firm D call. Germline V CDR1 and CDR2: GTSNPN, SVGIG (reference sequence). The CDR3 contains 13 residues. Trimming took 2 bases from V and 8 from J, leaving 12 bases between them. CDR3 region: CAWSPDPGEKLFF. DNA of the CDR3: TGTGCCTGGAGTCCTGACCCGGGGGAAAAACTGTTTTTT.

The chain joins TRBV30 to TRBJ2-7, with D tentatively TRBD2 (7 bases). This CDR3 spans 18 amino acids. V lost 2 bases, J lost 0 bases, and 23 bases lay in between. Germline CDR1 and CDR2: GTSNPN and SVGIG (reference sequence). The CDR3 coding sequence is TGTGCCTGGAGTACGGAGTTGAGGGGGGGCGCCTTCTCCTACGAGCAGTACTTC. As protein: CAWSTELRGGAFSYEQYF.

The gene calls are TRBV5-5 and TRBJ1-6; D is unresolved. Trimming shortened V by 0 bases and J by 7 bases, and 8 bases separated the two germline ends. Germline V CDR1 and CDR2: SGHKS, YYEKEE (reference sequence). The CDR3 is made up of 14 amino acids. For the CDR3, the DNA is TGTGCCAGCAGCTTGGGGACGGGGAATTCACCCCTCCACTTT. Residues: CASSLGTGNSPLHF.